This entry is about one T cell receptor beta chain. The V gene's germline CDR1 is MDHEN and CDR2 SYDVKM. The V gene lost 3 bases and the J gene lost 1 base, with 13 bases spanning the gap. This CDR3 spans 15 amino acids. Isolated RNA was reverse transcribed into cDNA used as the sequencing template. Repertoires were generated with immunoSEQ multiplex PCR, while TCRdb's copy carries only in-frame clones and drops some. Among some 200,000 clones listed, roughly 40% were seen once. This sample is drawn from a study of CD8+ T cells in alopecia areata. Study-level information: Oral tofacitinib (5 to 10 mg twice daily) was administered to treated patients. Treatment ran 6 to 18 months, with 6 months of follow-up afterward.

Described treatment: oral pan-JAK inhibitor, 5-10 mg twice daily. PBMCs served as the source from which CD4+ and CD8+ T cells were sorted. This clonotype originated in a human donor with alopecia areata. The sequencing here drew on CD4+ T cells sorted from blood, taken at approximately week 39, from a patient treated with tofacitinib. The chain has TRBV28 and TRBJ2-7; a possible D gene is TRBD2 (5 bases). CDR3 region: CASSLWRAKSYEQYF. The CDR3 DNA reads TGTGCCAGCAGTTTGTGGCGGGCCAAATCCTACGAGCAGTACTTC. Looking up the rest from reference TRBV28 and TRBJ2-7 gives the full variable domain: DVKVTQSSRYLVKRTGEKVFLECVQDMDHENMFWYRQDPGLGLRLIYFSYDVKMKEKGDIPEGYSVSREKKERFSLILESASTNQTSMYLCASSLWRAKSYEQYFGPGTRLTVT.